The 3 T cell receptor beta chains below were found in one sample sequenced in a study of immune evolution from preneoplasia to lung adenocarcinoma. The assay was immunoSEQ multiplex PCR, and TCRdb's table has in-frame clones only and misses some. This table has some 10,000 clones, 65% to 80% appearing once. The sequenced sample was FFPE normal lung tissue adjacent to the tumor. The receptor source for this set is a person aged 55 to 75 with lung adenocarcinoma. Some clones in this sample may be carry-over from other donors' samples.

This clone has only a few counts. The chain has TRBV5-4 and TRBJ2-3; 9 positions match TRBD2. From germline, CDR1 is SGHNT and CDR2 YYREEE (reference sequence). J gave up 0 bases and V 3 bases, and 5 bases lay outside the gene matches. The CDR3 runs 16 residues. The CDR3 protein is CASSSPAGGSTDTQYF. The CDR3 coding sequence is TGTGCCAGCAGCTCCCCAGCGGGAGGCAGCACAGATACGCAGTATTTT.

This chain joins TRBV6-5 and TRBJ1-1; D uncertain. From germline, CDR1 is MNHEY and CDR2 SVGAGI. The CDR3 runs to 15 residues. V lost 5 bases to trimming and J lost 7 bases, with 20 bases between them. Written as DNA, the CDR3 is TGTGCCAGCAGTGCAGAGTTCCGAGGCTCCAGTGAAGCTTTCTTT. Residues: CASSAEFRGSSEAFF.

CDR3 amino acids: CASSQETQYF. In nucleotides, the CDR3 is TGTGCCAGCAGCCAAGAGACCCAGTACTTC. The chain uses TRBV2 and TRBJ2-5; D ambiguous. CDR1 and CDR2 (germline): SNHLY, FYNNEI. The V and J ends lost 6 bases and 1 base respectively, with 0 bases between them. The CDR3 covers 10 residues.